This is a list of T cell receptor beta chains from one sample in a study of Ad26.COV2.S vaccination and SARS-CoV-2 variants. Method: immunoSEQ multiplex PCR; TCRdb's copy keeps in-frame clones and lacks some. The sample consists of about 330,000 clones, 85% to 90% of them appearing once. The source material was peripheral blood, sampled in a trial of Ad26.COV2.S vaccine versus placebo. Every receptor here comes from a person aged 18-60 years who received the Ad26.COV2.S COVID-19 vaccine or a placebo. CDR3s include the opening cysteine and the closing phenylalanine or tryptophan. D genes are given only for firm matches. Not all rows give a size; the values are once, few, many and, for expanded clones, a class.

length	D	V	size	J	CDR3	DNA
15	TRBD1	TRBV13	NA	TRBJ2-1	CASSIQGAKYNEQFF	TGTGCCAGCAGCATACAGGGGGCGAAATACAATGAGCAGTTCTTC
17	TRBD1	TRBV7-9	few	TRBJ2-7	CASSYGPRDSSSYEQYF	TGTGCCAGCAGCTATGGACCCCGGGACAGTAGTTCCTACGAGCAGTACTTC
15	NA	TRBV6-5	NA	TRBJ2-3	CASSYSDRGTDTQYF	TGTGCCAGCAGTTACTCGGACAGAGGAACAGATACGCAGTATTTT
15	NA	TRBV5-5	NA	TRBJ2-2	CASSWRDSGTGELFF	TGTGCCAGCAGCTGGCGGGACAGCGGCACCGGGGAGCTGTTTTTT
16	TRBD1	TRBV3-1/TRBV3-2	once	TRBJ2-7	CASSQDGQGARYEQYF	TGTGCCAGCAGCCAAGACGGACAGGGGGCGCGCTACGAGCAGTACTTC
15	NA	TRBV6-5	NA	TRBJ1-4	CASTPFRDLNEKLFF	TGTGCCAGCACCCCATTCCGGGACCTTAATGAAAAACTGTTTTTT
12	NA	TRBV19	NA	TRBJ2-1	CASSQESNEQFF	TGTGCCAGTAGTCAAGAGTCAAATGAGCAGTTCTTC
16	NA	TRBV19	NA	TRBJ1-5	CASSSGTPYINQPQHF	TGTGCCAGTAGTTCCGGGACTCCTTACATCAATCAGCCCCAGCATTTT
16	NA	TRBV5-1	NA	TRBJ2-2	CASSLAGGIGTGELFF	TGCGCCAGCAGCTTGGCAGGCGGGATTGGGACCGGGGAGCTGTTTTTT
14	NA	TRBV9	NA	TRBJ2-2	CASSVGDYTGELFF	TGTGCCAGCAGCGTAGGGGACTACACCGGGGAGCTGTTTTTT
15	TRBD2	TRBV29-1	NA	TRBJ2-3	CSVVDYGGRAPTQYF	TGCAGCGTTGTGGATTATGGCGGGAGGGCCCCAACGCAGTATTTT
11	NA	TRBV27	NA	TRBJ2-4	CASRGRGARYF	TGTGCCAGCAGGGGTAGGGGCGCGAGGTACTTC
14	NA	TRBV7-9	NA	TRBJ1-1	CASSWRDKGTEAFF	TGTGCCAGCAGCTGGAGGGACAAGGGCACTGAAGCTTTCTTT
14	TRBD1	TRBV7-2	NA	TRBJ1-1	CASSPYEGAGEAFF	TGTGCCAGCAGCCCCTATGAGGGGGCAGGTGAAGCTTTCTTT